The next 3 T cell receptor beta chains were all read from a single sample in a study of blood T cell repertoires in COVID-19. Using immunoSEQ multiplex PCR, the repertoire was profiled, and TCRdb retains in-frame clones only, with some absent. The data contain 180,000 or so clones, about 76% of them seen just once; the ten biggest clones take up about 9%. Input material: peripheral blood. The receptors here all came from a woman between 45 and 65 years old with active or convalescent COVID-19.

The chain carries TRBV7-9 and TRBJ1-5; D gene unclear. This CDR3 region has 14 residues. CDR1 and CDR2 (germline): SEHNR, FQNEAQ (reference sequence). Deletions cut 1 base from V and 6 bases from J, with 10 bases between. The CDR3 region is CASSLGGLGQPQHF. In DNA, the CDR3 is TGTGCCAGCAGCTTAGGAGGGTTGGGTCAGCCCCAGCATTTT.

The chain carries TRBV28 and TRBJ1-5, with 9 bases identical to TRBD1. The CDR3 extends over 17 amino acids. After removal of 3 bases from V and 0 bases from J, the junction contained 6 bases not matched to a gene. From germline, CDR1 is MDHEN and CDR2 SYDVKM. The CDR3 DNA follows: TGTGCCAGCAGTTTTGTGGGACAGGGATATAGCAATCAGCCCCAGCATTTT. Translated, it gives CASSFVGQGYSNQPQHF.

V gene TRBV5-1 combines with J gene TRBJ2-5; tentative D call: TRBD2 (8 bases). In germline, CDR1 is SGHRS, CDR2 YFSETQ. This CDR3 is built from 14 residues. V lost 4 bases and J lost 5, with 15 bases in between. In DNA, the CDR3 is TGCGCCAGCAGCCCGGGAGGGGGCTGGGAGACCCAGTACTTC. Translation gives CASSPGGGWETQYF.